Listed below are T cell receptor beta chains from one sample, sequenced in a study of cytotoxic CD8 clonotypes in ibrutinib-treated CLL. TCRdb's copy holds only in-frame clones and misses some; the assay was immunoSEQ multiplex PCR. There are about 160,000 clones in the sample; 81% occur only once, and about 1.9% lies in the top ten. Source: PBMCs, taken after 12 months of ibrutinib treatment. The origin of the receptors is a human donor with chronic lymphocytic leukemia. Each CDR3 is given with its conserved first and last residue. D genes are given only for firm matches. Size tells how often a clone was seen (once, few, many) or the class of an expanded clone, and some rows leave it out.

j_call: TRBJ2-7
v_call: TRBV19
clone_size: .
d_call: TRBD2
cdr3_nt: TGTGCCAGTAGTATATGGGGAGGCGGGAGCCCTTGGGAGCAGTACTTC
cdr3_aa: CASSIWGGGSPWEQYF

j_call: TRBJ1-2
v_call: TRBV7-2
clone_size: few
d_call: .
cdr3_nt: TGTGCCAGCAGCCTACTGTGGGGAGGAGAAGGCTACACCTTC
cdr3_aa: CASSLLWGGEGYTF

j_call: TRBJ1-1
v_call: TRBV4-1
clone_size: .
d_call: .
cdr3_nt: TGCGCCAGCAGCCAAATGACGGAAGCTGAAGCTTTCTTT
cdr3_aa: CASSQMTEAEAFF

j_call: TRBJ2-1
v_call: TRBV5-6
clone_size: .
d_call: TRBD2
cdr3_nt: TGTGCCAGCAGCTTGGGGCTAGCGGGGTCGACATACAATGAGCAGTTCTTC
cdr3_aa: CASSLGLAGSTYNEQFF

j_call: TRBJ2-7
v_call: TRBV7-2
clone_size: .
d_call: .
cdr3_nt: TGTGCCAGCAGCTTTCGGACCTCTCCGAGCTCCTACGAGCAGTACTTC
cdr3_aa: CASSFRTSPSSYEQYF

j_call: TRBJ1-2
v_call: TRBV7-2
clone_size: .
d_call: .
cdr3_nt: TGTGCCAGCAGCTCCCCTCCCCACTATGGCTACACCTTC
cdr3_aa: CASSSPPHYGYTF

j_call: TRBJ2-7
v_call: TRBV29-1
clone_size: .
d_call: .
cdr3_nt: TGCAGCGTTGAGGCGGACAGCGAGCAATCCTACGAGCAGTACTTC
cdr3_aa: CSVEADSEQSYEQYF

j_call: TRBJ2-7
v_call: TRBV2
clone_size: .
d_call: .
cdr3_nt: TGTGCCAGCAGTGAAGGGGTGACTAGTTCTGACGAGCAGTACTTC
cdr3_aa: CASSEGVTSSDEQYF

j_call: TRBJ2-7
v_call: TRBV5-6
clone_size: .
d_call: TRBD1
cdr3_nt: TGTGCCAGCAGCTGGGGGACAGGGTCCTACGAGCAGTACTTC
cdr3_aa: CASSWGTGSYEQYF

j_call: TRBJ1-1
v_call: TRBV30
clone_size: many
d_call: TRBD1
cdr3_nt: TGTGCCTGCGACAGGGGGCCCACTGAAGCTTTCTTT
cdr3_aa: CACDRGPTEAFF

j_call: TRBJ2-1
v_call: TRBV9
clone_size: .
d_call: .
cdr3_nt: TGTGCCAGCAGCGTAGGACTTTACTCCTACAATGAGCAGTTCTTC
cdr3_aa: CASSVGLYSYNEQFF

j_call: TRBJ2-5
v_call: TRBV7-2
clone_size: once
d_call: .
cdr3_nt: TGTGCCAGCAGCTTCGCTCGCCGGGAGGAGACCCAGTACTTC
cdr3_aa: CASSFARREETQYF

j_call: TRBJ1-1
v_call: TRBV28
clone_size: once
d_call: .
cdr3_nt: TGTGCCAGCAGTCTCAGGGCTATGAACACTGAAGCTTTCTTT
cdr3_aa: CASSLRAMNTEAFF

j_call: TRBJ1-3
v_call: TRBV15
clone_size: .
d_call: TRBD1
cdr3_nt: TGTGCCACCAGCAGAGAAACGGGACAGGCCTCTGGAAACACCATATATTTT
cdr3_aa: CATSRETGQASGNTIYF

j_call: TRBJ1-5
v_call: TRBV4-3
clone_size: .
d_call: .
cdr3_nt: TGCGCCAGCAGCCGAACCGGTTATAGCAATCAGCCCCAGCATTTT
cdr3_aa: CASSRTGYSNQPQHF

j_call: TRBJ1-1
v_call: TRBV9
clone_size: .
d_call: .
cdr3_nt: TGTGCCAGCAGTCCAGGGTCCTACGGTGATGAAGCTTTCTTT
cdr3_aa: CASSPGSYGDEAFF

j_call: TRBJ1-4
v_call: TRBV28
clone_size: .
d_call: .
cdr3_nt: TGTGCCAGCAGTTTAGGGGGATCTAATGAAAAACTGTTTTTT
cdr3_aa: CASSLGGSNEKLFF

j_call: TRBJ1-1
v_call: TRBV6-5
clone_size: few
d_call: .
cdr3_nt: TGTGCCAGCAGTGAACAGTCGAACACTGAAGCTTTCTTT
cdr3_aa: CASSEQSNTEAFF

j_call: TRBJ1-4
v_call: TRBV10-3
clone_size: .
d_call: .
cdr3_nt: TGTGCCATCAGTGATACGGGATCTGAAAAACTGTTTTTT
cdr3_aa: CAISDTGSEKLFF

j_call: TRBJ2-3
v_call: TRBV7-3
clone_size: .
d_call: .
cdr3_nt: TGTGCCAGCAGCTCCGGCAGAACGCAGTATTTT
cdr3_aa: CASSSGRTQYF

j_call: TRBJ1-2
v_call: TRBV7-8
clone_size: .
d_call: TRBD1
cdr3_nt: TGTGCCAGCAGCAATTTACAGGGGTTGGACTATGGCTACACCTTC
cdr3_aa: CASSNLQGLDYGYTF

j_call: TRBJ1-5
v_call: TRBV2
clone_size: .
d_call: TRBD1
cdr3_nt: TGTGCCAGCGCGGGCAGGGGGAATAGCAATCAGCCCCAGCATTTT
cdr3_aa: CASAGRGNSNQPQHF

j_call: TRBJ1-5
v_call: TRBV5-1
clone_size: once
d_call: .
cdr3_nt: TGCGCCAGCAGCTTGAACAGCGACAGCAATCAGCCCCAGCATTTT
cdr3_aa: CASSLNSDSNQPQHF

j_call: TRBJ2-1
v_call: TRBV9
clone_size: .
d_call: .
cdr3_nt: TGTGCCAGCAGCGTAGCGCTGACAGCGAGCTCCTACAATGAGCAGTTCTTC
cdr3_aa: CASSVALTASSYNEQFF

j_call: TRBJ1-1
v_call: TRBV7-2
clone_size: few
d_call: .
cdr3_nt: TGTGCCAGCAGCTATCAAGACAGGAACACTGAAGCTTTCTTT
cdr3_aa: CASSYQDRNTEAFF

j_call: TRBJ1-4
v_call: TRBV4-1
clone_size: .
d_call: TRBD1
cdr3_nt: TGCGCCAGCAGCCAAGTACCAGGGGGCGGATTGGGCGAAAAACTGTTTTTT
cdr3_aa: CASSQVPGGGLGEKLFF

j_call: TRBJ2-4
v_call: TRBV28
clone_size: .
d_call: .
cdr3_nt: TGTGCCAGCAACCCCGCCCAGGCCAAAAACATTCAGTACTTC
cdr3_aa: CASNPAQAKNIQYF

j_call: TRBJ2-3
v_call: TRBV7-7
clone_size: .
d_call: .
cdr3_nt: TGTGCTAGCAGCCTCGGGCGCACAGATACGCAGTATTTT
cdr3_aa: CASSLGRTDTQYF

j_call: TRBJ2-1
v_call: TRBV27
clone_size: .
d_call: TRBD1
cdr3_nt: TGTGCCAGCAGTCCAAGACAGGGAAACAATGAGCAGTTCTTC
cdr3_aa: CASSPRQGNNEQFF

j_call: TRBJ1-5
v_call: TRBV6-1
clone_size: .
d_call: TRBD1
cdr3_nt: TGTGCCAGCAGTGTAGACAGGGGGTTCAATCAGCCCCAGCATTTT
cdr3_aa: CASSVDRGFNQPQHF

j_call: TRBJ1-2
v_call: TRBV10-3
clone_size: .
d_call: .
cdr3_nt: TGTGCCATCAGTGAGTCTAGAGGGTTCGAAGGTGGCTACACCTTC
cdr3_aa: CAISESRGFEGGYTF

j_call: TRBJ2-7
v_call: TRBV28
clone_size: .
d_call: TRBD1
cdr3_nt: TGTGCCAGCAGTGGGTCGGACAGGAGCTCCTACGAGCAGTACTTC
cdr3_aa: CASSGSDRSSYEQYF

j_call: TRBJ1-1
v_call: TRBV7-9
clone_size: once
d_call: .
cdr3_nt: TGTGCCAGCAGCTTAGACACCGACAGAGGGACTGAAGCTTTCTTT
cdr3_aa: CASSLDTDRGTEAFF

j_call: TRBJ2-2
v_call: TRBV28
clone_size: .
d_call: TRBD1
cdr3_nt: TGTGCCAGCAGCCTGCAGGGGGCCGGGGAGCTGTTTTTT
cdr3_aa: CASSLQGAGELFF

j_call: TRBJ1-1
v_call: TRBV6-5
clone_size: .
d_call: .
cdr3_nt: TGTGCCAGCACCCAACCGCCTGGCCCGGGCACTGAAGCTTTCTTT
cdr3_aa: CASTQPPGPGTEAFF

j_call: TRBJ2-7
v_call: TRBV28
clone_size: once
d_call: .
cdr3_nt: TGTGCCAGCAGTTTACCCATCTCTCTAGGACAGCCCTCCTACGAGCAGTACTTC
cdr3_aa: CASSLPISLGQPSYEQYF

j_call: TRBJ2-7
v_call: TRBV18
clone_size: few
d_call: .
cdr3_nt: TGTGCCAGCTCACCCGGGCCTTCGGACGAGCAGTACTTC
cdr3_aa: CASSPGPSDEQYF

j_call: TRBJ1-3
v_call: TRBV14
clone_size: .
d_call: TRBD1
cdr3_nt: TGTGCCAGCAGCCATCGGACAGGTTTACGAAACACCATATATTTT
cdr3_aa: CASSHRTGLRNTIYF

j_call: TRBJ2-1
v_call: TRBV11-2
clone_size: .
d_call: TRBD2
cdr3_nt: TGTGCCAGCAGCGCCTGGACTAGCGGGATTCTCTACAATGAGCAGTTCTTC
cdr3_aa: CASSAWTSGILYNEQFF

j_call: TRBJ2-1
v_call: TRBV7-2
clone_size: .
d_call: .
cdr3_nt: TGTGCCAGCAGTGGGCGGGGAGCTTACAATGAGCAGTTCTTC
cdr3_aa: CASSGRGAYNEQFF

j_call: TRBJ2-3
v_call: TRBV14
clone_size: .
d_call: .
cdr3_nt: TGTGCCAGCAGCTACACAGATACGCAGTATTTT
cdr3_aa: CASSYTDTQYF

j_call: TRBJ2-3
v_call: TRBV7-2
clone_size: once
d_call: TRBD2
cdr3_nt: TGTGCCAGCAGCTTCGATACTAGCGGGGGCACAGATACGCAGTATTTT
cdr3_aa: CASSFDTSGGTDTQYF

j_call: TRBJ2-3
v_call: TRBV6-6
clone_size: .
d_call: .
cdr3_nt: TGTGCCAGCAGTTACAACCGGGCAGATACGCAGTATTTT
cdr3_aa: CASSYNRADTQYF

j_call: TRBJ1-3
v_call: TRBV28
clone_size: .
d_call: .
cdr3_nt: TGTGCCAGCAGTTTGTCGATCCTCGAGGGGCCAGGAAACACCATATATTTT
cdr3_aa: CASSLSILEGPGNTIYF

j_call: TRBJ2-5
v_call: TRBV5-1
clone_size: few
d_call: .
cdr3_nt: TGCGCCAGCAGCACTACTCCCGCACAAGAGACCCAGTACTTC
cdr3_aa: CASSTTPAQETQYF

j_call: TRBJ2-2
v_call: TRBV11-3
clone_size: .
d_call: TRBD1
cdr3_nt: TGTGCCAGTAAGCCTTCAGGGGGCGGAACCGGGGAGCTGTTTTTT
cdr3_aa: CASKPSGGGTGELFF

j_call: TRBJ2-2
v_call: TRBV6-5
clone_size: .
d_call: TRBD2
cdr3_nt: TGTGCCAGCAGTTATAGCGGGACCGGGGAGCTGTTTTTT
cdr3_aa: CASSYSGTGELFF

j_call: TRBJ2-7
v_call: TRBV7-2
clone_size: .
d_call: .
cdr3_nt: TGTGCCAGCAGCTTAGTGGCGGGCCCCTACGAGCAGTACTTC
cdr3_aa: CASSLVAGPYEQYF

j_call: TRBJ2-7
v_call: TRBV5-1
clone_size: .
d_call: .
cdr3_nt: TGCGCCAGCAGCTTGGGTAGGGGTGACCACCCGGGGATTAGCTCCTACGAGCAGTACTTC
cdr3_aa: CASSLGRGDHPGISSYEQYF

j_call: TRBJ1-6
v_call: TRBV5-4
clone_size: .
d_call: .
cdr3_nt: TGTGCCAGCCAGACTTTCGGGGGCTCCTATAATTCACCCCTCCACTTT
cdr3_aa: CASQTFGGSYNSPLHF

j_call: TRBJ2-7
v_call: TRBV5-1
clone_size: once
d_call: TRBD2
cdr3_nt: TGCGCCAGCAGCTCCGGGACTACCCAAGAGCAGTACTTC
cdr3_aa: CASSSGTTQEQYF

j_call: TRBJ1-5
v_call: TRBV20-1
clone_size: .
d_call: .
cdr3_nt: TGCAGTGCTAGCGGGACCCAGCCCCAGCATTTT
cdr3_aa: CSASGTQPQHF

j_call: TRBJ2-3
v_call: TRBV19
clone_size: .
d_call: TRBD1
cdr3_nt: TGTGCCAGTACCCCGACAGGGGCCACAGATACGCAGTATTTT
cdr3_aa: CASTPTGATDTQYF

j_call: TRBJ1-1
v_call: TRBV5-5
clone_size: .
d_call: TRBD1
cdr3_nt: TGTGCCAGCAGCCCCCGGGACAGGCGGCCTGAAGCTTTCTTT
cdr3_aa: CASSPRDRRPEAFF

j_call: TRBJ1-3
v_call: TRBV18
clone_size: .
d_call: .
cdr3_nt: TGTGCCAGCTTAGAGACAGGTGGCTCTGGAAACACCATATATTTT
cdr3_aa: CASLETGGSGNTIYF